Listed below are T cell receptor beta chains from one sample, sequenced in a study of Graves' ophthalmopathy and Graves' hyperthyroidism. TCRdb independently ran MiXCR on the multiplex PCR reads; one entry per CDR3 protein. This sample has 900,000 to 1,200,000 distinct CDR3 sequences, with 35% to 40% found just once. The sequenced sample was peripheral blood or thyroid tissue (not recorded which). The receptors derive from an adult man with Graves' hyperthyroidism. Both conserved end residues are part of each CDR3. Each record gives: J gene, clone size, V gene, D gene, CDR3 DNA, CDR3 protein. A D gene is named only where the DNA matches it firmly. Size values are once, few and many counts, or a class for expanded clones, and some rows have none.

j_gene: TRBJ1-1; abundance: .; v_gene: TRBV7-2; d_gene: TRBD1; CDR3nt: TGTGCCAGCAGACAGGGACAGGGGGGCGAGGTCACTGAAGCTTTCTTT; CDR3aa: CASRQGQGGEVTEAFF
j_gene: TRBJ1-5; abundance: many; v_gene: TRBV2; d_gene: .; CDR3nt: TGTGCCAGCTACGGTGGCGGTTATAGCAATCAGCCCCAGCATTTT; CDR3aa: CASYGGGYSNQPQHF
j_gene: TRBJ2-5; abundance: many; v_gene: TRBV7-2; d_gene: .; CDR3nt: TGTGCCAGCAGCTTAGGACGGACCTCCCACCGACGGGGAGAGACCCAGTACTTC; CDR3aa: CASSLGRTSHRRGETQYF
j_gene: TRBJ2-3; abundance: few; v_gene: TRBV7-9; d_gene: .; CDR3nt: TGTGCCAGCAGCTCAGGGGTAGATACGCAGTATTTT; CDR3aa: CASSSGVDTQYF
j_gene: TRBJ1-6; abundance: many; v_gene: TRBV25-1; d_gene: .; CDR3nt: TGTGCCAGCAGTGAACTTGCTCTGGGCCCTAGCTCCTATAATTCACCCCTCCACTTT; CDR3aa: CASSELALGPSSYNSPLHF
j_gene: TRBJ1-1; abundance: .; v_gene: TRBV11-2; d_gene: .; CDR3nt: TGCGCCAGCAGCCAAGATTTGCGGCAGAACACTGAAGCTTTCTTT; CDR3aa: CASSQDLRQNTEAFF
j_gene: TRBJ1-2; abundance: .; v_gene: TRBV10-3; d_gene: TRBD1; CDR3nt: TGTGCCATCAGCACCGGGACAGGGGGAGGCCTCGGTGGCTACACCTTC; CDR3aa: CAISTGTGGGLGGYTF
j_gene: TRBJ2-7; abundance: many; v_gene: TRBV9; d_gene: TRBD1; CDR3nt: TGTGCCAGCAGCGTCGGGACAGGGGCGTTGAGCGAGCAGTACTTC; CDR3aa: CASSVGTGALSEQYF
j_gene: TRBJ2-7; abundance: many; v_gene: TRBV9; d_gene: TRBD2; CDR3nt: TGTGCCAGCAGCGTGCAAGGACGAGCGGCGGGAGCATCCGAGCAGTACTTC; CDR3aa: CASSVQGRAAGASEQYF
j_gene: TRBJ2-7; abundance: few; v_gene: TRBV7-2; d_gene: TRBD2; CDR3nt: TGTGCCAGCCTCAAGCGGGGGGCCTACGAGCAGTACTTC; CDR3aa: CASLKRGAYEQYF
j_gene: TRBJ2-7; abundance: few; v_gene: TRBV12-3/TRBV12-4; d_gene: TRBD1; CDR3nt: TGTGCCAGCAGTTCGAATTGGGACAGGGGCACCTACGAGCAGTACTTC; CDR3aa: CASSSNWDRGTYEQYF
j_gene: TRBJ1-5; abundance: many; v_gene: TRBV10-3; d_gene: .; CDR3nt: TGTGCCATCAGTGAGTCGAAATGGCTCCCGCCCCAGCATTTT; CDR3aa: CAISESKWLPPQHF
j_gene: TRBJ1-1; abundance: once; v_gene: TRBV29-1; d_gene: .; CDR3nt: TGCAGCGGGGCCGAGGGGGTGACTGAAGCTTTCTTT; CDR3aa: CSGAEGVTEAFF
j_gene: TRBJ1-5; abundance: .; v_gene: TRBV24-1; d_gene: .; CDR3nt: TGTGCCTCGGGGGCGGGGGGTCAGCCCCAGCATTTT; CDR3aa: CASGAGGQPQHF
j_gene: TRBJ2-2; abundance: many; v_gene: TRBV7-3; d_gene: .; CDR3nt: TGTGCCAGCAGCTTAACCAGGGCGCGCGGGGAGCTGTTTTTT; CDR3aa: CASSLTRARGELFF
j_gene: TRBJ1-1; abundance: few; v_gene: TRBV5-1; d_gene: .; CDR3nt: TGCGCCAGCAGCCCGCCAGGACAGCTGAACACTGAAGCTTTCTTT; CDR3aa: CASSPPGQLNTEAFF
j_gene: TRBJ1-1; abundance: many; v_gene: TRBV13; d_gene: .; CDR3nt: TGTGCGACGGGAGGGCGCGTCACTGAAGCTTTCTTT; CDR3aa: CATGGRVTEAFF
j_gene: TRBJ1-5; abundance: .; v_gene: TRBV6-1; d_gene: TRBD1; CDR3nt: TGTGCCAGCAGTGAACGACAGGGGGAGGGAACCCAGCATTTT; CDR3aa: CASSERQGEGTQHF
j_gene: TRBJ2-7; abundance: .; v_gene: TRBV15; d_gene: TRBD2; CDR3nt: TGTGCCACCAGCAGAGGTGGACTAGCGGGGGGGCTCAACGAGCAGTACTTC; CDR3aa: CATSRGGLAGGLNEQYF
j_gene: TRBJ2-7; abundance: many; v_gene: TRBV20-1; d_gene: .; CDR3nt: TGCAGTGCTAGAGATCTGGTGGGGTACGAGCAGTACTTC; CDR3aa: CSARDLVGYEQYF
j_gene: TRBJ2-7; abundance: .; v_gene: TRBV7-2; d_gene: .; CDR3nt: TGTGCCAGCAGCGCGGGGGACAATCAAGCCTACGAGCAGTACTTC; CDR3aa: CASSAGDNQAYEQYF
j_gene: TRBJ2-7; abundance: .; v_gene: TRBV10-3; d_gene: .; CDR3nt: TGTGCCATCAGGTCGGGGGATCCCCCCTACGAGCAGTACTTC; CDR3aa: CAIRSGDPPYEQYF
j_gene: TRBJ2-5; abundance: many; v_gene: TRBV10-3; d_gene: .; CDR3nt: TGTGCCATCAGTGAGTCTAACTTCATTGTGACCCAGTACTTC; CDR3aa: CAISESNFIVTQYF